This paragraph reports one TCR beta chain. Its antigen is undetermined. The data stem from a study of breast tumors, draining lymph nodes, adjacent tissues. V was trimmed by 1 base and J by 3 bases, leaving 13 bases between them. The CDR3 runs to 14 residues. The germline V gene encodes CDR1 DFQATT and CDR2 SNEGSKA (reference sequence). From the multiplex PCR reads, TCRdb called clonotypes with MiXCR, one entry per CDR3 protein. The data show some 47,000 distinct CDR3 sequences, about 40% seen once. Study-wide results and caveats: Tumor T cell lymph node origin was a supported hypothesis, not proven.

The receptor was isolated from a female donor with breast cancer. Some clones in this sample may be carry-over from other donors' samples. The sequenced sample was breast tumor tissue. The chain joins TRBV20-1 to TRBJ2-7; D gene uncertain. In DNA form, the CDR3 reads TGCAGTGCTAGAGGGGGTCCGATGAACTACGAGCAGTACTTC. Protein: CSARGGPMNYEQYF.